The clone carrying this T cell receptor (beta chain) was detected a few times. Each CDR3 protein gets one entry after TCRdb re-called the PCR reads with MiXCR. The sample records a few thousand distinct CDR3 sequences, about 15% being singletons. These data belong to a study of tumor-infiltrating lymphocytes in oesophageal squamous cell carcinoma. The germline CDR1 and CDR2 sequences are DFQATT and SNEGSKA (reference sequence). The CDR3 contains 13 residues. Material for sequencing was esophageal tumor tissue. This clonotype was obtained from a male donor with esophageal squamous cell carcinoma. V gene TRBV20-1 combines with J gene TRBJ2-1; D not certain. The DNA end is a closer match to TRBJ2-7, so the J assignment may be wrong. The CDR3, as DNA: TGCAGTGGGTATAGGGCAGTAACCTACGAGCAGTACTTC. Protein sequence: CSGYRAVTYEQYF.